The next 20 T cell receptor beta chains were all read from a single sample in a study of shared clonotypes between healthy human individuals. Only in-frame clones appear in the TCRdb table, and some are missing; sequencing was by immunoSEQ multiplex PCR. This table holds about 2.4 million clones, 80% to 95% found once. Material: naive CD4+ T cells from PBMCs. Subset in this sample: CD45RA+ positively selected. These receptors were collected from a man between 18 and 29 years old in good health. Some clones in this sample may be carry-over from other donors' samples.

This clone was seen once. The V gene is TRBV18, the J gene TRBJ2-7, with 9 bases lining up with TRBD1. V lost 5 bases, J lost 3 bases, and 5 bases stayed unmatched. This CDR3 contains 14 residues. Germline-derived CDR1 and CDR2 are KGHSH and LQKENI. CDR3 protein: CASSGGTGNYEQYF. CDR3 coding DNA: TGTGCCAGCTCAGGAGGGACAGGGAACTACGAGCAGTACTTC.

Note on this clone: Other DNA sequences within the sample encode an identical CDR3. This chain uses TRBV7-9 with TRBJ1-4, with TRBD1 matching over 8 bases. The CDR3 loop spans 15 amino acids. V was clipped by 4 bases and J by 2 bases; unmatched bases: 3. Germline CDR1 and CDR2: SEHNR and FQNEAQ (reference sequence). This chain's CDR3 is CASSSRQGTNEKLFF. The CDR3 coding sequence is TGTGCCAGCAGCTCCCGACAGGGGACTAATGAAAAACTGTTTTTT.

The chain is built from TRBV18 and TRBJ2-1, with 9 nucleotides matching TRBD2. The CDR3 is 15 residues long. CDR1 is KGHSH and CDR2 is LQKENI in the germline V gene. Losses at the gene ends were 5 bases for V and 8 bases for J; bases not matched to a gene: 10. The CDR3 sequence: CASSEGKAGGHEQFF. The CDR3 DNA reads TGTGCCAGCTCAGAGGGGAAAGCGGGGGGCCATGAGCAGTTCTTC.

This rearrangement joins TRBV30 to TRBJ1-2; D unclear. CDR1 and CDR2 (germline): GTSNPN, SVGIG (reference sequence). Trimming left V 8 bases short and J 5 bases short, with 12 bases between. The CDR3 loop spans 11 amino acids. This CDR3 reads CAEHDGYGYTF. The CDR3 DNA sequence: TGTGCCGAACATGACGGGTATGGCTACACCTTC.

The chain carries TRBV15 and TRBJ1-1, with TRBD1 identical over 9 bases. This CDR3 has 15 amino acids. V lost 4 bases and J lost 1; bases outside the gene matches: 4. Germline V gene lookup returns CDR1 LNHNV and CDR2 YYDKDF (reference sequence). The CDR3 is CATSTQTGGNTEAFF. The CDR3 DNA reads TGTGCCACCAGCACCCAGACAGGGGGGAACACTGAAGCTTTCTTT.

This chain connects TRBV6-1 to TRBJ1-2, with a weak D call TRBD1 (5 bases). The CDR3 covers 11 residues. The germline V gene has CDR1 MNHNS and CDR2 SASEGT. V dropped 10 bases and J dropped 5 bases, with 11 bases sitting between them. In DNA, the CDR3 is TGTGCCACGGGGGGTTGGTATGGCTACACCTTC. Its protein product is CATGGWYGYTF.

V gene TRBV5-1 combines with J gene TRBJ2-1, with D unclear. The CDR3 contains 14 residues. Germline-derived CDR1 and CDR2 are SGHRS and YFSETQ. V was shortened by 0 bases and J by 7 bases, with 11 bases between the two germline ends. For the CDR3, the DNA is TGCGCCAGCAGCTTGGTGTCTAGTGGTAATGAGCAGTTCTTC. Its protein is CASSLVSSGNEQFF.

The chain uses TRBV5-1 and TRBJ2-5, with D uncertain. The CDR3 covers 14 residues. V gave up 0 bases and J gave up 2 bases, with 8 bases separating them. From germline, CDR1 is SGHRS and CDR2 YFSETQ. CDR3 nucleotides: TGCGCCAGCAGCTTGGCGGTCAGACAAGAGACCCAGTACTTC. Residues: CASSLAVRQETQYF.

CDR3 DNA sequence: TGTGCCAGCTCACCACCGAGACTAGCGGGGGACAACACAGATACGCAGTATTTT. It codes for CASSPPRLAGDNTDTQYF. J is TRBJ2-3 and V is TRBV18; TRBD2 matches 12 bases. The germline V gene encodes CDR1 KGHSH and CDR2 LQKENI. This CDR3 is 18 amino acids long. Unmatched junction bases numbered 6, after V lost 0 bases and J lost 2 bases. The whole variable domain, remainder taken from reference TRBV18 and TRBJ2-3, is NAGVMQNPRHLVRRRGQEARLRCSPMKGHSHVYWYRQLPEEGLKFMVYLQKENIIDESGMPKERFSAEFPKEGPSILRIQQVVRGDSAAYFCASSPPRLAGDNTDTQYFGPGTRLTVL.

The CDR3 protein is CASSSGSSGNTIYF. CDR3 DNA sequence: TGTGCCAGCAGCTCCGGGAGCTCTGGAAACACCATATATTTT. The V and J genes are TRBV11-2 and TRBJ1-3, with no clear D. The CDR3 totals 14 residues. CDR1 and CDR2 (germline): SGHAT, FQNNGV. Trimming took 4 bases from V and 0 from J, leaving 7 bases between them.

J is TRBJ2-1 and V is TRBV5-4; TRBD2 matches at 14 bases. This CDR3 has 15 amino acids. The V gene end was trimmed by 4 bases and the J gene end by 6 bases; junction bases not matched to a gene: 3. Germline CDR1 SGHNT, CDR2 YYREEE (reference sequence). The CDR3 spells CASSKGLAGANEQFF. Here the CDR3 DNA reads TGTGCCAGCAGCAAGGGACTAGCGGGAGCCAATGAGCAGTTCTTC.

V usage is TRBV5-4 and J usage is TRBJ2-5; TRBD2 might be the D (5 bases). V lost 4 bases and J lost 1, with 17 bases in between. Per germline, CDR1 SGHNT and CDR2 YYREEE (reference sequence). CDR3 length: 16 residues. Here the CDR3 DNA reads TGTGCCAGCAGCCCGGCGGATAGGAGGACCCAAGAGACCCAGTACTTC. Amino acid sequence: CASSPADRRTQETQYF.

The chain combines TRBV5-1 with TRBJ1-1; D call uncertain. Germline-derived CDR1 and CDR2 are SGHRS and YFSETQ. Trimming took off 2 bases at V and 0 bases at J, with 11 bases between the two ends. CDR3 length: 15 residues. As DNA, the CDR3 is TGCGCCAGCAGCTTCGGATCCCCGATGAACACTGAAGCTTTCTTT. Translation: CASSFGSPMNTEAFF.

The chain joins TRBV6-1 to TRBJ1-5; no clear D. This CDR3 is 15 amino acids long. V was clipped by 2 bases and J by 6 bases, with 14 bases between them. Germline loops: CDR1 MNHNS, CDR2 SASEGT. The CDR3 sequence: CASSERWLVLQPQHF. The CDR3 DNA is TGTGCCAGCAGTGAACGGTGGTTAGTACTTCAGCCCCAGCATTTT.

With regard to this clone: The same CDR3 arises from other DNA sequences in this sample as well. The V and J genes are TRBV6-1 and TRBJ1-5; tentatively, D is TRBD1 (6 bases). The V end lost 7 bases, the J end lost 0 bases, and 10 bases lay between the germline ends. There are 14 residues in the CDR3. Germline CDR1 MNHNS, CDR2 SASEGT. CDR3 sequence (DNA): TGTGCCAGCACCGGACAGAATAGCAATCAGCCCCAGCATTTT. Its translation: CASTGQNSNQPQHF.

Note on this clone: Distinct nucleotide sequences in the sample also encode this CDR3. The CDR3 spells CASSLAGTTNEKLFF. The CDR3 DNA follows: TGTGCCAGCAGTTTGGCCGGGACAACTAATGAAAAACTGTTTTTT. This rearrangement joins TRBV28 to TRBJ1-4, with D uncertain. The CDR3 is made up of 15 amino acids. The V and J ends lost 3 bases and 0 bases respectively, with 8 bases between them. Germline loops: CDR1 MDHEN, CDR2 SYDVKM.

The rearrangement uses TRBV7-2 and TRBJ1-2; possibly TRBD1 for D (6 bases). The CDR3 is 15 residues long. From germline, CDR1 is SGHTA and CDR2 FQGNSA. V was pared by 1 base and J by 3 bases, with 12 bases between. The CDR3 DNA is TGTGCCAGCAGCTTAGGGAGTGGGGGGCACTATGGCTACACCTTC. Translation gives CASSLGSGGHYGYTF.

This chain links TRBV23-1 with TRBJ1-2, with D maybe TRBD1 (5 bases). TRBV23-1 is sorted into the ORF group, with uncertain function. CDR3 length equals 11 residues. The V and J ends lost 11 bases and 5 bases respectively, with 12 bases between them. CDR3 nucleotide sequence: TGCGCCGGTGGCTGGACATATGGCTACACCTTC. Amino acids: CAGGWTYGYTF.

The chain combines TRBV9 with TRBJ2-3; perhaps TRBD2 as D (6 bases). V shed 4 bases and J shed 8 bases, with 20 bases lying between them. This CDR3 is built from 15 residues. Germline V gives CDR1 SGDLS, CDR2 YYNGEE. This CDR3 is CASSRTGGTAGTQYF. The CDR3 DNA is TGTGCCAGCAGCCGAACGGGCGGGACCGCAGGTACGCAGTATTTT.

The J gene is TRBJ2-3, the V gene TRBV9; D gene unclear. Trimming removed 0 bases from V and 3 bases from J, with 8 bases in between. Germline CDR1 and CDR2: SGDLS and YYNGEE. The CDR3 is made up of 14 amino acids. The CDR3 region is CASSVAPRTDTQYF. The CDR3 DNA is TGTGCCAGCAGCGTAGCCCCTAGAACAGATACGCAGTATTTT.